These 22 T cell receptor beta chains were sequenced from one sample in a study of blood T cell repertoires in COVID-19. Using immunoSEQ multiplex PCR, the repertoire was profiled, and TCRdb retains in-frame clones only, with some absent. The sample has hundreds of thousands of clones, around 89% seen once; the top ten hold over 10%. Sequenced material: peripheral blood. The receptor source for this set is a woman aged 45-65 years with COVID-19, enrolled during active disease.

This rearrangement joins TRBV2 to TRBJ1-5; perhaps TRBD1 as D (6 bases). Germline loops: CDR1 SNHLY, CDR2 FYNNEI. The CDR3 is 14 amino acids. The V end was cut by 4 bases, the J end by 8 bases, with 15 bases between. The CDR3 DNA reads TGTGCCAGCAGTGGGCAGGGGCGCGAGAAGCCCCAGCATTTT. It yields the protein CASSGQGREKPQHF.

The DNA for the CDR3 is TGTGCCAGCAGCGCCGAGGGACAGGCTTCCTACGAGCAGTACTTC. Translation gives CASSAEGQASYEQYF. The V call is TRBV9, the J call TRBJ2-7, with 8 bases that match TRBD1. Unmatched junction bases numbered 6, after V lost 3 bases and J lost 1 base. Germline V gene data show CDR1 as SGDLS and CDR2 as YYNGEE. The CDR3 spans 15 residues.

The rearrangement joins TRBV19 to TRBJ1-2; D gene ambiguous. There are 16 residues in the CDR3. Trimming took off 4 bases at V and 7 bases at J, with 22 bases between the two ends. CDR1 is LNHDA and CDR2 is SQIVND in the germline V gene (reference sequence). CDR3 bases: TGTGCCAGTAGTACAAGCCGGGATAGCATTGTGTCTGGCTACACCTTC. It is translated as CASSTSRDSIVSGYTF.

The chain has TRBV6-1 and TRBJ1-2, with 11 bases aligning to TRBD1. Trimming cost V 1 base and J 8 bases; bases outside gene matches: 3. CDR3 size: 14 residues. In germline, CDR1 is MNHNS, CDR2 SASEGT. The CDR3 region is CASSEGTGGRGYTF. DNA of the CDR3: TGTGCCAGCAGTGAAGGGACAGGGGGCAGGGGCTACACCTTC.

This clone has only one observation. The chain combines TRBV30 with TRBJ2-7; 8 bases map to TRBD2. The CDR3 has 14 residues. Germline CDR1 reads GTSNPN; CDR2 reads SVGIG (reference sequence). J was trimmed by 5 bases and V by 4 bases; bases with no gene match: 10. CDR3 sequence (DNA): TGTGCCTGGACCCCAGAGACTAGCGACCACGAGCAGTACTTC. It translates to CAWTPETSDHEQYF. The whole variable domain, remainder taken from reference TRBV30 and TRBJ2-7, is SQTIHQWPATLVQPVGSPLSLECTVEGTSNPNLYWYRQAAGRGLQLLFYSVGIGQISSEVPQNLSASRPQDRQFILSSKKLLLSDSGFYLCAWTPETSDHEQYFGPGTRLTVT.

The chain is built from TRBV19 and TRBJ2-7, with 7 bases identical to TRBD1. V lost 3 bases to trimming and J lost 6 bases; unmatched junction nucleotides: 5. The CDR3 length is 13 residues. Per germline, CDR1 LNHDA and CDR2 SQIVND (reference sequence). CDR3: CASSIGPGGEQYF. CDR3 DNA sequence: TGTGCCAGTAGTATCGGCCCAGGGGGCGAGCAGTACTTC.

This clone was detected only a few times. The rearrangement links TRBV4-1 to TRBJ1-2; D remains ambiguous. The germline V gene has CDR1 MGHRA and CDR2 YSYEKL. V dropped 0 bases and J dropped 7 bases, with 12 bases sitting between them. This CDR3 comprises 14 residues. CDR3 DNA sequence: TGCGCCAGCAGCCAAGAGGGCCCAGTTGGTGGCTACACCTTC. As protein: CASSQEGPVGGYTF.

CDR3 protein: CAISGTGTGRSGELFF. The CDR3 nucleotides are TGTGCCATCAGTGGCACCGGGACAGGGAGGTCCGGGGAGCTGTTTTTT. The chain is built from TRBV10-3 and TRBJ2-2; 9 bases match TRBD1. This CDR3 comprises 16 residues. J was trimmed by 6 bases and V by 4 bases; bases with no gene match: 9. CDR1 is ENHRY, CDR2 SYGVKD, per germline.

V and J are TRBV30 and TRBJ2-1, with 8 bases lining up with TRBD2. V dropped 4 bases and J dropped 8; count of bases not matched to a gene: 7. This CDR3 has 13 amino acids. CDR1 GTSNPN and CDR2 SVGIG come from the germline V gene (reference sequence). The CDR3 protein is CAWISSGGDEQFF. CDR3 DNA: TGTGCCTGGATTTCAAGCGGGGGCGATGAGCAGTTCTTC.

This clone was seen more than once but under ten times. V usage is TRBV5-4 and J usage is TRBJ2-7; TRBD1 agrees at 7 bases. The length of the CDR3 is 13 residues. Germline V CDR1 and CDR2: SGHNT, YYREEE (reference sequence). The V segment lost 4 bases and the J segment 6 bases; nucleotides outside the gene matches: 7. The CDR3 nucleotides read TGTGCCAGCAGCCTACAGGGGCGGTCCGAGCAGTACTTC. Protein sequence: CASSLQGRSEQYF.

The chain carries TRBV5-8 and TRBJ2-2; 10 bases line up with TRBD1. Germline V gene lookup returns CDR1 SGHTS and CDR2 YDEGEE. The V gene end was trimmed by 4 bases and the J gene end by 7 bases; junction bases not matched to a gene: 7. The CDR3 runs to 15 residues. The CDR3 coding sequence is TGTGCCAGCAGCCACGACAGGGGGCAGGACGGGGAGCTGTTTTTT. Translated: CASSHDRGQDGELFF.

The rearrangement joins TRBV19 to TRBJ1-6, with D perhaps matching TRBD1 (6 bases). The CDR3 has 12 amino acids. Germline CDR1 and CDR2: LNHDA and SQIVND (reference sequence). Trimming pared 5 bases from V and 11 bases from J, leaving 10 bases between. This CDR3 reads CASSPTGPPLHF. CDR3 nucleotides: TGTGCCAGTAGTCCCACAGGGCCACCCCTCCACTTT.

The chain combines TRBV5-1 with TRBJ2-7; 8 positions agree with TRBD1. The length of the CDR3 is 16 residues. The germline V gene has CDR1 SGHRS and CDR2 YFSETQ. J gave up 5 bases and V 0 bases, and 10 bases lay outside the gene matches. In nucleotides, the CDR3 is TGCGCCAGCAGCTTGGATCTGGCAGGGGGCTACAACGAGCAGTACTTC. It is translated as CASSLDLAGGYNEQYF.

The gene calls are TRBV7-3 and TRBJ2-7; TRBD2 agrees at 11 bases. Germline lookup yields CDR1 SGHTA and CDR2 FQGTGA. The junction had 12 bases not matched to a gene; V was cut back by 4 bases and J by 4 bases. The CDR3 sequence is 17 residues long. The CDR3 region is CASSSLNRLAGRYEQYF. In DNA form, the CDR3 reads TGTGCCAGCAGCTCCCTCAACCGACTAGCGGGGCGGTACGAGCAGTACTTC.

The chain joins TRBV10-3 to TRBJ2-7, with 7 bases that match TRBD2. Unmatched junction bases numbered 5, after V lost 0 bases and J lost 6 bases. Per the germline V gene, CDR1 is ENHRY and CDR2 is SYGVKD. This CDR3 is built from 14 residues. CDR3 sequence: CAISESPGGSEQYF. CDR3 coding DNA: TGTGCCATCAGTGAGTCCCCGGGGGGAAGCGAGCAGTACTTC.

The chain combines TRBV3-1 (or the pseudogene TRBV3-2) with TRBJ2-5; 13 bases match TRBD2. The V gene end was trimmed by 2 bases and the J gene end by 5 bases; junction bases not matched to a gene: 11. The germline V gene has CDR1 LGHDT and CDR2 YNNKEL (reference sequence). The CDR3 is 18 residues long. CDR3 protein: CASSQIGTSGVIRETQYF. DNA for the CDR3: TGTGCCAGCAGCCAAATTGGGACTAGCGGGGTAATAAGGGAGACCCAGTACTTC.

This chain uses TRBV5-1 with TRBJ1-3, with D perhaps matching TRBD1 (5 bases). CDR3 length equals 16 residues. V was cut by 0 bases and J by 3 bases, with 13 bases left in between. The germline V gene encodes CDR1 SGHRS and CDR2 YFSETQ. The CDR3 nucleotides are TGCGCCAGCAGCTTGGCTAACCAGGGCAGTGGAAACACCATATATTTT. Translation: CASSLANQGSGNTIYF.

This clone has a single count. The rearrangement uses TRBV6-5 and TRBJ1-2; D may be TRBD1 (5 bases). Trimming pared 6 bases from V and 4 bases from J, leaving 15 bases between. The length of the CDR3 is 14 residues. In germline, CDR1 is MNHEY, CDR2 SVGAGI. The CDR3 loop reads CASSRPGGIYGYTF. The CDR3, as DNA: TGTGCCAGCAGCCGTCCCGGGGGTATCTATGGCTACACCTTC.

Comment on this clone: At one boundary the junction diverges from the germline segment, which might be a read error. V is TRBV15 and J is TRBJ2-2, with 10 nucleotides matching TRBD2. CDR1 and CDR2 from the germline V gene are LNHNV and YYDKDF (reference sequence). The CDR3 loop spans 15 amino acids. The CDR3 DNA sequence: TGTGCCACCAGGAGAGCGGGGGGGCTTGACGGGGAGCTGTTTTTT. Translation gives CATRRAGGLDGELFF.

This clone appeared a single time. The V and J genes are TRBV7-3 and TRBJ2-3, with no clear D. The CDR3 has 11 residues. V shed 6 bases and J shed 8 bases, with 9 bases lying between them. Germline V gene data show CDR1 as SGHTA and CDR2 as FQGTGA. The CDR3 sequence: CASSSSSTQYF. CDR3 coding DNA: TGTGCCAGCAGTTCCTCGTCTACGCAGTATTTT.

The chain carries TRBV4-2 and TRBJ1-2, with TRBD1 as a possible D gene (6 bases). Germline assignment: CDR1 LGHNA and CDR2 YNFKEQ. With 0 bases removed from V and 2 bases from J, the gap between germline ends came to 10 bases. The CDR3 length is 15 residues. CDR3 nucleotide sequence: TGTGCCAGCAGCCAAGAGGGGGCGGTAAACTATGGCTACACCTTC. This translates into CASSQEGAVNYGYTF.

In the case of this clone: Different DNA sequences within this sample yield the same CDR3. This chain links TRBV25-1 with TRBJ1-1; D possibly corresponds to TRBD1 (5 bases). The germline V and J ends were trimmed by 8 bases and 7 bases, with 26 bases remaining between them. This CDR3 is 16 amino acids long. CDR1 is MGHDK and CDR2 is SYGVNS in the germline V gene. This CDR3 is CASRRGGGTGEIEAFF. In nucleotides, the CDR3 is TGTGCCAGCCGGCGTGGGGGGGGGACGGGAGAAATTGAAGCTTTCTTT.